This TCR beta chain was documented in a study of early T cells in non-severe SARS-CoV-2 infection. As for the study in general: Unpaired chains resulted from sequencing bulk RNA of unsorted whole blood.

The germline gives CDR1 SGHDN, CDR2 FVKESK. The ends lost 3 bases at V and 14 bases at J; junction bases unmatched: 13. This CDR3 contains 14 residues. This clonotype was recorded at least ten times. Individual cDNA molecules carried attached unique molecular identifiers. TCRdb used MiXCR to reprocess the 5' RACE reads, holding one entry per CDR3 protein. The table has roughly 88,000 distinct CDR3 sequences, around 15% seen once. The source is an adult who was a healthcare worker with PCR-confirmed SARS-CoV-2 infection or an uninfected control (not recorded which). The V and J genes are TRBV14 and TRBJ1-2; TRBD1 aligns across 9 bases. What was sequenced was whole blood. CDR3 sequence (DNA): TGTGCCAGCAGCCAGGCATTTCCGGGACAGGGTTTAACCTTC. Protein product: CASSQAFPGQGLTF.